The sequence of this TCR beta chain was determined in a study of blood T cell repertoires in COVID-19. Whole-study context: Samples came from the United States, Italy and Spain, spanning acute and convalescent COVID-19.

The V end lost 5 bases, the J end lost 7 bases, and 15 bases lay between the germline ends. The CDR3 contains 13 residues. In germline, CDR1 is SGHAT, CDR2 FQNNGV. As originally analysed: Amplified reference gene primers provided the basis for estimating nucleated cell counts. Sequenced by immunoSEQ multiplex PCR; TCRdb stores in-frame clones only, minus some. V and J calls and clone size are copied from that table; D and trimming were computed from the DNA. The data show about 170,000 clones, with roughly nine tenths seen just once and around 7% held by the top ten. The chain joins TRBV11-2 to TRBJ2-7; D gene ambiguous. Sample: peripheral blood. The source is a woman older than 75 in a cohort sampled during active or convalescent COVID-19. The CDR3 sequence is CASSRQTPLEQYV. CDR3 bases: TGTGCCAGCAGCCGTCAGACACCCCTTGAGCAGTACGTC.